These 7 T cell receptor beta chains share one sample of origin, sequenced in a study of shared clonotypes between healthy human individuals. Profiled with immunoSEQ multiplex PCR; TCRdb holds only in-frame clones, not every one. Of some 700,000 clones listed, 90% are singletons. Sequencing used memory CD8+ T cells from PBMCs. This sample's subset: CD45RO+ cells pooled with CCR7-negative TemRA cells. Receptors originate from a man between 18 and 35 years old in good health. Some clones in this sample may be carry-over from other donors' samples.

The chain is built from TRBV28 and TRBJ2-7, with 8 bases matching TRBD1. The CDR3 is 14 amino acids. With V trimmed by 5 bases and J by 1 base, 4 bases remained unmatched. Germline loops: CDR1 MDHEN, CDR2 SYDVKM. The CDR3 loop reads CASSHRDRSYEQYF. The CDR3 DNA is TGTGCCAGCAGTCACCGGGACAGGTCCTACGAGCAGTACTTC.

J is TRBJ2-7 and V is TRBV7-8, with 11 positions matching TRBD2. Germline assignment: CDR1 SGHVS and CDR2 FQNEAQ. This CDR3 is built from 17 residues. With V trimmed by 4 bases and J by 1 base, 9 bases remained unmatched. DNA of the CDR3: TGTGCCAGCAGCTCCAGGACGGGACTAGCGGTGTCCTACGAGCAGTACTTC. This encodes CASSSRTGLAVSYEQYF.

The chain combines TRBV23-1 with TRBJ1-1; TRBD1 matches at 8 bases. TRBV23-1 is reported as an ORF; its role is uncertain. This CDR3 comprises 15 residues. With 1 base clipped from V and 4 bases from J, the junction kept 5 bases outside the gene matches. CDR3 region: CASSQLGTGRTEAFF. As DNA, the CDR3 is TGCGCCAGCAGTCAATTGGGGACAGGACGCACTGAAGCTTTCTTT.

The chain combines TRBV6-4 with TRBJ1-1, with unresolved D. V lost 3 bases, J lost 4 bases, and 6 bases lay in between. Germline CDR1 reads MRHNA; CDR2 reads SNTAGT. The CDR3 length is 12 residues. CDR3 amino acids: CASSEESTEAFF. The CDR3 DNA follows: TGTGCCAGCAGTGAGGAGAGCACTGAAGCTTTCTTT.

This chain links TRBV7-3 with TRBJ2-1; a possible D gene is TRBD2 (6 bases). The ends were cut back, 5 bases at V and 4 bases at J, with 15 bases in the middle. From germline, CDR1 is SGHTA and CDR2 FQGTGA. The CDR3 extends over 15 amino acids. The CDR3 sequence is CASSQGLQIYNEQFF. The CDR3 DNA reads TGTGCCAGCAGCCAGGGACTCCAGATTTACAATGAGCAGTTCTTC.

The rearrangement links TRBV9 to TRBJ2-7, with D unclear. The CDR3 sequence is 13 residues long. From germline, CDR1 is SGDLS and CDR2 YYNGEE. Trimming left V 2 bases short and J 6 bases short, with 12 bases between. CDR3 bases: TGTGCCAGCAGCGTTGACGTCTCTTCCGAGCAGTACTTC. Its protein is CASSVDVSSEQYF.

V is TRBV4-2 and J is TRBJ2-7; no definite D call. Between the trimmed V and J ends, which lost 1 base and 6 bases, there was a span of 16 bases. The CDR3 contains 15 residues. The germline gives CDR1 LGHNA, CDR2 YNFKEQ. The CDR3 nucleotides are TGTGCCAGCAGCCAAGCGCGCGAGACCTTCCTCGAGCAGTACTTC. Encoded protein: CASSQARETFLEQYF.